These 20 T cell receptor beta chains were all obtained from the same sample, sequenced in a study of long-term antiretroviral therapy in people with HIV. Survey-level immunoSEQ v3.0 assays were run. This table comes from immunoSEQ multiplex PCR, and its TCRdb copy is limited to in-frame clones, with some not included. The table lists about 25,000 clones, 79% of them singletons, with 9% to 10% in the top ten. The sequencing used unsorted PBMCs, collected 1.2 years after starting antiretroviral therapy. The receptors stem from a woman in her 40s with HIV.

The genes are TRBV5-6 and TRBJ1-2, with no clear D. Trimming stripped 5 bases from V and 7 bases from J, with 12 bases between. CDR1 is SGHDT, CDR2 YYEEEE, per germline. This CDR3 comprises 12 residues. CDR3 protein: CASSWTQIGYTF. In DNA, the CDR3 is TGTGCCAGCAGTTGGACGCAAATTGGCTACACCTTC.

The V gene is TRBV18, the J gene TRBJ1-1; TRBD1 aligns across 7 bases. This CDR3 is 15 amino acids long. CDR1 and CDR2 from the germline V gene are KGHSH and LQKENI. V lost 6 bases and J lost 3; bases outside the gene matches: 10. Here the CDR3 reads CASSVATGLDTEAFF. The CDR3 bases are TGTGCCAGCTCGGTTGCGACAGGGTTGGACACTGAAGCTTTCTTT.

This clone was recorded a few times. This chain uses TRBV7-9 with TRBJ1-2; 7 bases are shared with TRBD1. J gave up 7 bases and V 2 bases, and 7 bases lay outside the gene matches. Germline CDR1 reads SEHNR; CDR2 reads FQNEAQ (reference sequence). This CDR3 spans 14 amino acids. CDR3: CASSLTGASAGYTF. CDR3 sequence (DNA): TGTGCCAGCAGCTTAACAGGGGCGTCGGCTGGCTACACCTTC.

The V and J genes are TRBV9 and TRBJ1-2; D ambiguous. The V gene's germline CDR1 is SGDLS and CDR2 YYNGEE. V lost 3 bases and J 1 base, leaving 7 bases between the germline ends. This CDR3 region has 13 residues. In nucleotides, the CDR3 is TGTGCCAGCAGCGACACGTTTAACTATGGCTACACCTTC. Translating it yields CASSDTFNYGYTF.

The chain carries TRBV14 and TRBJ1-2; D is ambiguous. This CDR3 spans 15 amino acids. Trimming shortened V by 1 base and J by 3 bases, and 12 bases separated the two germline ends. Per the germline V gene, CDR1 is SGHDN and CDR2 is FVKESK. The CDR3 loop is CASSQGFGQHYGYTF. For the CDR3, the DNA is TGTGCCAGCAGCCAAGGTTTTGGCCAGCACTATGGCTACACCTTC.

This chain uses TRBV5-5 with TRBJ1-5; a possible D gene is TRBD1 (6 bases). Germline CDR1 SGHKS, CDR2 YYEKEE (reference sequence). V lost 3 bases and J 6 bases, leaving 13 bases between the germline ends. The CDR3 covers 14 residues. The CDR3 sequence: CASSSDSRTQPQHF. CDR3 DNA: TGTGCCAGCAGCTCGGACAGCCGCACTCAGCCCCAGCATTTT.

This chain uses TRBV7-8 with TRBJ1-1; 8 bases align to TRBD1. V lost 2 bases to trimming and J lost 3 bases; unmatched junction nucleotides: 5. The CDR3 is 15 residues long. Looked up from germline, CDR1 is SGHVS and CDR2 is FQNEAQ. CDR3 protein: CASSLQGAKDTEAFF. The CDR3 DNA reads TGTGCCAGCAGCTTACAGGGGGCGAAGGACACTGAAGCTTTCTTT.

The V and J genes are TRBV2 and TRBJ1-3; D gene unclear. The V end was cut by 4 bases, the J end by 1 base, with 11 bases between. Germline CDR1 and CDR2: SNHLY and FYNNEI. This CDR3 has 15 amino acids. The CDR3 loop reads CASSGARLSGNTIYF. The CDR3 DNA reads TGTGCCAGCAGTGGGGCGAGGTTATCTGGAAACACCATATATTTT.

This clone was recorded a few times. The chain links TRBV19 to TRBJ2-7; D is uncertain. CDR1 and CDR2 from the germline V gene are LNHDA and SQIVND (reference sequence). The ends were cut back, 5 bases at V and 3 bases at J, with 11 bases in the middle. The CDR3 covers 13 residues. CDR3 DNA sequence: TGTGCCAGTAGTTACGACGGATACTACGAGCAGTACTTC. Its translation is CASSYDGYYEQYF.

This clone has a single count. This sequence joins TRBV2 and TRBJ1-2; 7 nucleotides agree with TRBD1. V was clipped by 6 bases and J by 2 bases; unmatched bases: 6. The CDR3 loop spans 14 amino acids. Germline loops: CDR1 SNHLY, CDR2 FYNNEI. The CDR3 spells CASRLGTENYGYTF. The CDR3 DNA follows: TGTGCCAGCAGACTAGGGACAGAAAACTATGGCTACACCTTC.

V usage is TRBV30 and J usage is TRBJ1-6; D remains unclear. The V end was cut by 3 bases, the J end by 10 bases, with 10 bases between. This CDR3 region has 12 residues. Germline CDR1 is GTSNPN and CDR2 is SVGIG (reference sequence). The CDR3 DNA sequence: TGTGCCTGGAGCTTGGACCCATCACCCCTCCACTTT. Translated: CAWSLDPSPLHF.

J is TRBJ1-2 and V is TRBV5-6; D ambiguous. Germline V CDR1 and CDR2: SGHDT, YYEEEE. V was cut by 1 base and J by 2 bases, with 12 bases left in between. The CDR3 runs 15 residues. The CDR3 DNA reads TGTGCCAGCAGCTTGACGGCGAGCTTAAACTATGGCTACACCTTC. Protein: CASSLTASLNYGYTF.

The chain joins TRBV5-1 to TRBJ2-3, with no clear D. V lost 0 bases to trimming and J lost 2 bases, with 10 bases between them. CDR3 length: 15 amino acids. Germline CDR1 SGHRS, CDR2 YFSETQ. The CDR3 here is CASSLGQIPTDTQYF. CDR3 nucleotides: TGCGCCAGCAGCTTGGGGCAGATACCCACAGATACGCAGTATTTT. Supplemented by reference TRBV5-1 and TRBJ2-3, the full variable domain reads KAGVTQTPRYLIKTRGQQVTLSCSPISGHRSVSWYQQTPGQGLQFLFEYFSETQRNKGNFPGRFSGRQFSNSRSEMNVSTLELGDSALYLCASSLGQIPTDTQYFGPGTRLTVL.

This clone has a handful of counts. V and J are TRBV6-4 and TRBJ2-1, with D maybe TRBD2 (5 bases). The CDR3 has 15 amino acids. Trimming removed 2 bases from V and 0 bases from J, with 8 bases in between. Per germline, CDR1 MRHNA and CDR2 SNTAGT. This CDR3 reads CASSDGESSYNEQFF. The DNA for the CDR3 is TGTGCCAGCAGTGACGGGGAGAGCTCCTACAATGAGCAGTTCTTC.

CDR3 nucleotides: TGTGCCAGTAGTCTCGGAACAGGGTTCTCCTACGAGCAGTACTTC. As protein: CASSLGTGFSYEQYF. The rearrangement uses TRBV19 and TRBJ2-7; D possibly corresponds to TRBD1 (6 bases). Deletions cut 5 bases from V and 0 bases from J, with 14 bases between. The CDR3 is made up of 15 amino acids. Germline V lookup: CDR1 LNHDA, CDR2 SQIVND (reference sequence).

This chain uses TRBV19 with TRBJ1-6; TRBD1 aligns across 7 bases. Germline CDR1 LNHDA, CDR2 SQIVND (reference sequence). The trim removed 7 bases at V and 4 bases at J, leaving 4 bases unmatched. CDR3 length equals 14 residues. In DNA form, the CDR3 reads TGTGCCAGTACCCCGGGACAGTATAATTCACCCCTCCACTTT. Its translation: CASTPGQYNSPLHF.

The chain uses TRBV27 and TRBJ2-7, with no clear D. In germline, CDR1 is MNHEY, CDR2 SMNVEV (reference sequence). Trimming pared 2 bases from V and 6 bases from J, leaving 17 bases between. This CDR3 has 15 residues. The CDR3 sequence is CASSLVNDPEGEQYF. As DNA, the CDR3 is TGTGCCAGCAGTTTAGTCAATGACCCCGAAGGCGAGCAGTACTTC.

The V call is TRBV6-5, the J call TRBJ1-1; D is possibly TRBD1 (6 bases). Per the germline V gene, CDR1 is MNHEY and CDR2 is SVGAGI. This CDR3 is 15 amino acids long. Trimming shortened V by 0 bases and J by 5 bases, and 13 bases separated the two germline ends. The CDR3 nucleotides read TGTGCCAGCAGTTACTCGAACCCCAGGGGAACTGAAGCTTTCTTT. Amino acids: CASSYSNPRGTEAFF.

Only a few counts were recorded for this clone. J is TRBJ1-2 and V is TRBV15, with TRBD1 identical over 11 bases. Germline CDR1 and CDR2: LNHNV and YYDKDF (reference sequence). This CDR3 has 15 residues. Trimming cost V 4 bases and J 4 bases; bases outside gene matches: 5. This chain's CDR3 is CATSKGTGGVYGYTF. CDR3 nucleotide sequence: TGTGCCACCAGCAAAGGGACAGGGGGGGTCTATGGCTACACCTTC.

The rearrangement links TRBV29-1 to TRBJ1-1; D is possibly TRBD1 (6 bases). There are 11 residues in the CDR3. Between the trimmed V and J ends, which lost 3 bases and 5 bases, there was a span of 7 bases. Germline CDR1 SQVTM, CDR2 ANQGSEA. CDR3 residues: CSVDRGTEAFF. CDR3 nucleotides: TGCAGCGTTGACAGGGGAACTGAAGCTTTCTTT.